This T cell receptor (beta chain) comes out of a study of blood T cell repertoires in COVID-19. Across the study: Samples of COVID-19 (acute and convalescent) were obtained from the United States, Italy and Spain. Sources were T cells, B-cell-depleted T cells, or PBMCs; the material itself was cDNA or gDNA.

V lost 4 bases and J 5 bases, leaving 17 bases between the germline ends. CDR3 size: 15 residues. Germline V gives CDR1 LGHDT, CDR2 YNNKEL (reference sequence). The data were produced by immunoSEQ multiplex PCR, yet TCRdb's version contains in-frame clones alone and is incomplete. The sample consists of some 87,000 clones, 80% to 90% of them appearing once. This clonotype was obtained from a human donor in a cohort sampled during active COVID-19. This rearrangement joins TRBV3-1 (or the pseudogene TRBV3-2) to TRBJ2-5; D is possibly TRBD1 (6 bases). Sequencing was done on a sample of peripheral blood. This CDR3 is CASSPLMGAMETQYF. CDR3 bases: TGTGCCAGCAGCCCACTTATGGGGGCCATGGAGACCCAGTACTTC.